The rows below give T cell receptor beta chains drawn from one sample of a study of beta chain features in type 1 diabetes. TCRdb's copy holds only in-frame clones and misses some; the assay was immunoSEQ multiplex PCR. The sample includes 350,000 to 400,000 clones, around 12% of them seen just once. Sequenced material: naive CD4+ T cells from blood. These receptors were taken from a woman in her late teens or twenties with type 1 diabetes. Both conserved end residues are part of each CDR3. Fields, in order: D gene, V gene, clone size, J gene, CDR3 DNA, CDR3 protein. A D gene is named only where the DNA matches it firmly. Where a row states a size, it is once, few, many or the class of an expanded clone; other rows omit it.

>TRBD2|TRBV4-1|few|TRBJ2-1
TGCGCCAGCAGCCAAGATAAGTTAGCGGGGGTGCTGGCTGAGCAGTTCTTC
CASSQDKLAGVLAEQFF
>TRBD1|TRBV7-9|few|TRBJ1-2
TGTGCCAGCAGCTTAATGTCGGACAGGGGTGGCTACACCTTC
CASSLMSDRGGYTF
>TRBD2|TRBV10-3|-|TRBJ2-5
TGTGCCATCAGTGAGTCCCCGGGACTAGAAGAGACCCAGTACTTC
CAISESPGLEETQYF
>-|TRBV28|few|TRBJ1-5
TGTGCCAGCACCCAATTGGGCGAAGCTAATCAGCCCCAGCATTTT
CASTQLGEANQPQHF
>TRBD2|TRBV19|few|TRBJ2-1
TGTGCCGCGGCGCAGGCTAGCGGGGGGTTGTATGAGCAGTTCTTC
CAAAQASGGLYEQFF
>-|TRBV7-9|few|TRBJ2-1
TGTGCCAGCAGAGTGGGGCCAGTGGAGCTCCACAATGAGCAGTTCTTC
CASRVGPVELHNEQFF
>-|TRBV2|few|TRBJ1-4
TGTGCCAGCAGTGTACGACAGGCTTCAACTAATGAAAAACTGTTTTTT
CASSVRQASTNEKLFF
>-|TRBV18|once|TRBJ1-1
TGTGCCAGCTTGGCGCAGGAAAACACTGAAGCTTTCTTT
CASLAQENTEAFF
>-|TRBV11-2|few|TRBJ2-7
TGTGCCAGCAGCTTAGTACGGGGTAGCTCCTACGAGCAGTACTTC
CASSLVRGSSYEQYF
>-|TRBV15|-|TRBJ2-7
TGTGCCACCAGCAGGCAGGGCCCCATGAAGCAGTACTTC
CATSRQGPMKQYF
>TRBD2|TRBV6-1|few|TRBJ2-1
TGTGCCAGCAGTGAAGGACTAGCGGGGCGCAATGAGCAGTTCTTC
CASSEGLAGRNEQFF
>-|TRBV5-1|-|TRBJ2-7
TGCGCCAGCAGCTTGGCCGCGCTCCACGAGCAGTACTTC
CASSLAALHEQYF
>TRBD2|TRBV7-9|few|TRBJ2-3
TGTGCCAGCAGCTTAGTAGCGGGAGGGCCCTTAAATACGCAGTATTTT
CASSLVAGGPLNTQYF
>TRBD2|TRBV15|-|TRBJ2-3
TGTGCCACCAGCTCCCGAGCGGGGGTGACAGATACGCAGTATTTT
CATSSRAGVTDTQYF
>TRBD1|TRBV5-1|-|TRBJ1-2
TGCGCCAGCACCACCGGGACAGGGGACTATGGCTACACCTTC
CASTTGTGDYGYTF
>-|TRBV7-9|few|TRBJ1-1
TGTGCCAGCAGCCGTGGGAGGGTTGAAGCTTTCTTT
CASSRGRVEAFF
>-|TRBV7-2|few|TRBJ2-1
TGTGCCAGCAGCCTCGCCGGGGACAATGAGCAGTTCTTC
CASSLAGDNEQFF
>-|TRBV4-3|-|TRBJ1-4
TGCGCCAGCAGCCAAGAAAGGGGTGGAGCAACTAATGAAAAACTGTTTTTT
CASSQERGGATNEKLFF
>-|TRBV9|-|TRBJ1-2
TGTGCCAGCAGCGTAGATAACAGCTATGGCTACACCTTC
CASSVDNSYGYTF
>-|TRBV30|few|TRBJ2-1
TGTGCCCACAGGCTGTACAATGAGCAGTTCTTC
CAHRLYNEQFF
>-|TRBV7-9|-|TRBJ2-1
TGTGCCAGCAGCTCCCGGACAGCCTACAATGAGCAGTTCTTC
CASSSRTAYNEQFF
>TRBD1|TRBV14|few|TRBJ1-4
TGTGCCAGCAGCCACTCAGACAGGGCGGCGGAAAAACTGTTTTTT
CASSHSDRAAEKLFF
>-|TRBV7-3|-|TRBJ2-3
TGTGCCAGCAGCTTTGGTGGGCTACGGTCAGATACGCAGTATTTT
CASSFGGLRSDTQYF
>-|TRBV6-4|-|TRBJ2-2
TGTGCCAGCAGTGACTCCCCAGGGGCCGGGGAGCTGTTTTTT
CASSDSPGAGELFF
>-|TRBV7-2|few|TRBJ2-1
TGTGCCAGCAGCTTCCTGGGGCCGACCTACAATGAGCAGTTCTTC
CASSFLGPTYNEQFF
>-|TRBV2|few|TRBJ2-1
TGTGCCAGCAGTTCGCAGGGTTCCTTTGGCAATGAGCAGTTCTTC
CASSSQGSFGNEQFF
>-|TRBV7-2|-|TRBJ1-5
TGTGCCAGCAGCTTAGTAGGCCCAGGGCGCCAGCCCCAGCATTTT
CASSLVGPGRQPQHF
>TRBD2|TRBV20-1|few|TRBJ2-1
TGCAGTGCAGCCTGGGGGGGTTGGCAGTTCTTC
CSAAWGGWQFF
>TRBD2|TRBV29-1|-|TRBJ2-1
TGCAGCGTGGAACGGACTAGCGTTATAAGTGAGCAGTTCTTC
CSVERTSVISEQFF
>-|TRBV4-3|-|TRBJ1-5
TGCGCCAGCAGCCTCTCCGCGACAGAGCATCAGCCCCAGCATTTT
CASSLSATEHQPQHF
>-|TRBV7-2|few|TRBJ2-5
TGTGCCAGCAGGGGGGGGGCTGAGGAGACCCAGTACTTC
CASRGGAEETQYF
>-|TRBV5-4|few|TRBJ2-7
TGTGCCAGCAGCCCCGGGGGGCAGTCGACCTACGAGCAGTACTTC
CASSPGGQSTYEQYF
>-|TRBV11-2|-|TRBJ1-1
TGTGCCAGCAGCTTAGATCTCGCGGCGGCGAACACTGAAGCTTTCTTT
CASSLDLAAANTEAFF
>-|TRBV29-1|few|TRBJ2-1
TGCAGCGCTAATCAGGGTTCCTACAATGAGCAGTTCTTC
CSANQGSYNEQFF
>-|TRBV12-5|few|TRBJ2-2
TGTGCTAGTGGTCCGCCTAAGAACACCGGGGAGCTGTTTTTT
CASGPPKNTGELFF
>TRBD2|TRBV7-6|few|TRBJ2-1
TGTGCCAGCAGTTCTGGGGGACTAGCTCTCGATGAGCAGTTCTTC
CASSSGGLALDEQFF
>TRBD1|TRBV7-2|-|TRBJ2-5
TGTGCCAGCACCGTAACAGGGGCGAGAGAGACCCAGTACTTC
CASTVTGARETQYF
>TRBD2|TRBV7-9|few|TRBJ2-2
TGTGCCAGCAGCTTATTGTCGCGGCTAGCGGAGACCATCGCCGGGGAGCTGTTTTTT
CASSLLSRLAETIAGELFF